The sequence of this T cell receptor (beta chain) was determined in a study of T cell clusters in autoimmune cytopenias. Study-wide background: TRB sequencing had a median 51,575 reads and about 2,400 distinct clonotypes per sample.

Per the germline V gene, CDR1 is MNHEY and CDR2 is SVGAGI. The CDR3 is 15 residues long. TRB amplification used roughly 250 ng of peripheral blood genomic DNA. One tube held mixed TRB-A and TRB-B primer pools for touch-down PCR. Using the multiplex PCR reads, TCRdb records one entry per CDR3 protein without DNA. This table holds 9,500 to 15,000 distinct CDR3 sequences. The same sample was also used in a study of T cell repertoires in aging, cancer and after chemotherapy.

Material: peripheral blood. This receptor was identified in a human donor in good health. The rearrangement joins TRBV6-5 to TRBJ1-1; TCRdb designates TRBD1, a call that cannot be tested without DNA. The CDR3 spells CASRPTGVGATEAFF.